This TCR beta chain is from a study of regulatory T cells in long-lasting Graves disease. This clonotype was detected ten times or more. Stated time point: persistent/refractory GD, antithyroid drugs over 5 years with positive TRAb. TCR sequences were obtained from RNA taken from PBMCs. Relying on iRepertoire HTBI primers and Arm-PCR of CDR3 regions, the team built TCR beta libraries. TCRdb reprocessed the multiplex PCR reads with MiXCR, giving one entry per CDR3 protein. The table has hundreds of thousands of distinct CDR3 sequences, under 25% seen once. The sequence was collected from a female donor with Graves disease. Sequencing used peripheral blood mononuclear cells (PBMCs), obtained when the disease was refractory, from a patient treated with antithyroid drugs.

The CDR3 region is CASSETGSTSYEQYF. DNA for the CDR3: TGTGCCAGCAGTGAGACTGGATCCACCTCCTACGAGCAGTACTTC. The chain combines TRBV2 with TRBJ2-7, with D unresolved. The CDR3 has 15 residues. Germline CDR1 and CDR2: SNHLY and FYNNEI. Deletions cut 3 bases from V and 0 bases from J, with 12 bases between.